This TCR beta chain was observed in a study of OX40 agonist ivuxolimab in advanced cancers. Measured with immunoSEQ multiplex PCR; TCRdb has only the in-frame clones, and not every one. The data contain approximately 64,000 clones, approximately 90% of them singletons. Germline values: CDR1 MNHNS, CDR2 SASEGT. CDR3 length: 11 amino acids. V lost 4 bases to trimming and J lost 13 bases, with 14 bases between them. The source was CD4+ or CD8+ T cells sorted from blood, collected in a trial of the OX40 agonist ivuxolimab. The TCR originated in an adult with an advanced solid tumor such as melanoma, head and neck, liver or kidney cancer. The rearrangement uses TRBV6-1 and TRBJ2-7; D may correspond to TRBD1 or TRBD2 (5 bases each). The CDR3 bases are TGTGCCAGCAGTGGGACCGGGACGCCTTACTTC. Translation gives CASSGTGTPYF.